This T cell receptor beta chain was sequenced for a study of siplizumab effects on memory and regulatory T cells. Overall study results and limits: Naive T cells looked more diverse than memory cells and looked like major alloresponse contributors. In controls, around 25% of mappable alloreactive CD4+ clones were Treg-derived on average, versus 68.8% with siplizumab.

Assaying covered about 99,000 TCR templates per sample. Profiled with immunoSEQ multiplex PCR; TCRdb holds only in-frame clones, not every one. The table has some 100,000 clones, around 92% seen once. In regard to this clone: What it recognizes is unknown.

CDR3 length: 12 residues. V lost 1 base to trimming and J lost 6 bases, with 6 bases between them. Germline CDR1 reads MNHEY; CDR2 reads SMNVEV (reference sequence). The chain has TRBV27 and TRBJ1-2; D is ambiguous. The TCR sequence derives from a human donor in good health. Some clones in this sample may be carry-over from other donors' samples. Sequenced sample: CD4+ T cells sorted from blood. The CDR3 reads CASSLFGDGYTF. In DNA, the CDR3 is TGTGCCAGCAGTTTATTTGGGGATGGCTACACCTTC.